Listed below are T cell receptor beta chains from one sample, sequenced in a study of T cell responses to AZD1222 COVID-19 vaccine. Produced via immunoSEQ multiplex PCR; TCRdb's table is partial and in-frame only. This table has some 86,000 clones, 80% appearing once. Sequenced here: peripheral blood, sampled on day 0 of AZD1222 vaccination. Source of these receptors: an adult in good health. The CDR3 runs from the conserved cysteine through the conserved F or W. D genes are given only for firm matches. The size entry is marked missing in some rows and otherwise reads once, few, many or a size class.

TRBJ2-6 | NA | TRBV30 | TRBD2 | CAWSREGAVAGANVLTF | TGTGCCTGGAGTCGGGAGGGAGCCGTCGCTGGGGCCAACGTCCTGACTTTC
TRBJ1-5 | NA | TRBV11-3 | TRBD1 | CASSWPRDRVKDSNQPQHF | TGTGCCAGCAGCTGGCCCCGAGACAGGGTAAAAGATAGCAATCAGCCCCAGCATTTT
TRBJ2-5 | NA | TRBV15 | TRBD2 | CATSRKGSSGREETQYF | TGTGCCACCAGCAGGAAAGGATCTAGCGGGAGAGAAGAGACCCAGTACTTC
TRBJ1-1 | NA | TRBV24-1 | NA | CATSDGQRTEAFF | TGTGCCACCAGTGATGGGCAGAGGACTGAAGCTTTCTTT
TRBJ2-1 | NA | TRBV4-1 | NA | CASSQVSRNEQFF | TGCGCCAGCAGCCAAGTGTCGCGAAATGAGCAGTTCTTC
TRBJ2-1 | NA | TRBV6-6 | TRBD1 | CASSSRDRGPTEQFF | TGTGCCAGCAGTTCCCGGGACAGGGGACCTACTGAGCAGTTCTTC
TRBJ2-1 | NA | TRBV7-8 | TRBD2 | CASSPGLAGSGEQFF | TGTGCCAGCAGCCCAGGACTAGCGGGGAGCGGTGAGCAGTTCTTC
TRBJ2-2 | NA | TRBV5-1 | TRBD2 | CASREGAGNTGELFF | TGCGCCAGCCGTGAGGGAGCGGGAAACACCGGGGAGCTGTTTTTT
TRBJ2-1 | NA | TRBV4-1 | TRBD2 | CASSQLAGLAGGKSEQFF | TGCGCCAGCAGCCAGCTTGCCGGGCTAGCGGGAGGTAAGAGTGAGCAGTTCTTC
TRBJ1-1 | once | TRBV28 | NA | CASTFSVNTEAFF | TGTGCCAGCACCTTTTCGGTGAACACTGAAGCTTTCTTT
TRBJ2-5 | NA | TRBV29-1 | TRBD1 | CSVGDRGAETQYF | TGCAGCGTGGGGGACAGGGGCGCGGAGACCCAGTACTTC
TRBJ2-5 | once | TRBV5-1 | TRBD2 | CASSLAGAGETQYF | TGCGCCAGCAGCTTAGCGGGGGCGGGGGAGACCCAGTACTTC
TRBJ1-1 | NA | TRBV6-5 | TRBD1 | CASSYQTGPAEAFF | TGTGCCAGCAGTTACCAGACAGGGCCAGCTGAAGCTTTCTTT
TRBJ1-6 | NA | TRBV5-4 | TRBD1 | CASSPDRARGSPLHF | TGTGCCAGCAGCCCGGACAGGGCCAGGGGTTCACCCCTCCACTTT
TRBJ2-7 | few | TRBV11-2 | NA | CASSPVGGRRSYEQYF | TGTGCCAGCAGCCCCGTGGGAGGCCGTAGGTCCTACGAGCAGTACTTC
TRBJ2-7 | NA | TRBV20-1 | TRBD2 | CSASGSGVNSYEQYF | TGCAGTGCTAGTGGTAGCGGGGTTAACTCCTACGAGCAGTACTTC
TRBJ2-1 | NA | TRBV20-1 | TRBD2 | CSASSETSGRNEQFF | TGCAGTGCTAGTAGTGAGACTAGCGGGAGGAATGAGCAGTTCTTC
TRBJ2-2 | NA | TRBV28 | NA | CASFAGGTGELFF | TGTGCCAGCTTCGCGGGCGGAACCGGGGAGCTGTTTTTT
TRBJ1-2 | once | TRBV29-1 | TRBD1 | CSVGGQAYGYTF | TGCAGCGTTGGGGGACAGGCCTATGGCTACACCTTC
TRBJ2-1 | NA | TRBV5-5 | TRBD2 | CASSFIAGASNEQFF | TGTGCCAGCAGCTTTATCGCGGGAGCTAGTAATGAGCAGTTCTTC
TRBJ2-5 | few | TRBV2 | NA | CASSGVKETQYF | TGTGCCAGCTCAGGGGTTAAAGAGACCCAGTACTTC
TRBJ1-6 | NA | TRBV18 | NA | CASSPPSQGRRNSPLHF | TGTGCCAGCTCACCACCGAGTCAGGGGAGGAGGAATTCACCCCTCCACTTT
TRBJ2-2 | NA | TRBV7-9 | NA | CASSLQGDTGELFF | TGTGCCAGCAGCTTACAGGGAGACACCGGGGAGCTGTTTTTT
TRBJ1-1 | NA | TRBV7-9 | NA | CASSLAQNTEAFF | TGTGCCAGCAGCTTGGCCCAGAACACTGAAGCTTTCTTT
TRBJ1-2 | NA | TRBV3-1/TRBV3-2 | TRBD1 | CASSPLRDRGPLGGYTF | TGTGCCAGCAGCCCGCTCCGGGACAGGGGGCCATTGGGCGGCTACACCTTC
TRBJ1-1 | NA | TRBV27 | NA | CASSPGEATEAFF | TGTGCCAGCAGTCCCGGAGAGGCCACTGAAGCTTTCTTT
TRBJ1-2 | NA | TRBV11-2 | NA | CASSPNRDRGYTF | TGTGCCAGCAGCCCTAACAGGGACCGGGGCTACACCTTC
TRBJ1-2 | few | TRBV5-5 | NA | CASSLGRENGYTF | TGTGCCAGCAGCTTGGGCAGGGAGAATGGCTACACCTTC
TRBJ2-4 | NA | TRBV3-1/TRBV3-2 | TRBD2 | CASSQEFAKRGDEENIQYF | TGTGCCAGCAGCCAAGAGTTTGCTAAGCGGGGGGATGAGGAAAACATTCAGTACTTC
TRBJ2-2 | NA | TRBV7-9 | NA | CASSYRGLGELFF | TGTGCCAGCAGCTACCGGGGCCTCGGGGAGCTGTTTTTT
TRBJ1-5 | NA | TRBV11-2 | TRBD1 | CASSEDRVGNQPQHF | TGTGCCAGCAGCGAAGACAGGGTAGGCAATCAGCCCCAGCATTTT
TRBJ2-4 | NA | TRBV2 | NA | CASSEQGSGLLAKNIQYF | TGTGCCAGCAGTGAACAGGGTAGCGGCCTTCTAGCCAAAAACATTCAGTACTTC
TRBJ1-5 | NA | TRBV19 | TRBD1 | CASVDRGLGSNQPQHF | TGTGCCAGTGTGGACAGGGGGCTTGGCAGCAATCAGCCCCAGCATTTT
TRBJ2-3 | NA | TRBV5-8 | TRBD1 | CASSTGVDRLTDTQYF | TGTGCCAGCAGCACCGGTGTGGACAGGCTTACAGATACGCAGTATTTT
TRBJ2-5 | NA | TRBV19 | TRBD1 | CASNVQGETQYF | TGTGCCAGTAACGTACAGGGGGAGACCCAGTACTTC
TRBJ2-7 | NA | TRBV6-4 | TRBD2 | CASRLSAGGSYEQYF | TGTGCCAGCAGGCTCTCAGCGGGAGGGTCCTACGAGCAGTACTTC
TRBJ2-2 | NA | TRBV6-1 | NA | CASSELLGTNTGELFF | TGTGCCAGCAGTGAACTTCTGGGAACGAACACCGGGGAGCTGTTTTTT
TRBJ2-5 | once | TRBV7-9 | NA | CASSLGDLETQYF | TGTGCCAGCAGCTTAGGGGACCTAGAGACCCAGTACTTC
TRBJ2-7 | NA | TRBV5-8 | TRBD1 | CASSLPGQGTYEQYF | TGTGCCAGCAGCCTCCCGGGACAGGGTACCTACGAGCAGTACTTC
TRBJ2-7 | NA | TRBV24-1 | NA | CATSRGGSYEQYF | TGTGCCACCAGCCGTGGAGGAAGCTACGAGCAGTACTTC
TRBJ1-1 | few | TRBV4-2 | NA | CASSQDREVNTEAFF | TGTGCCAGCAGCCAAGATCGAGAGGTGAACACTGAAGCTTTCTTT
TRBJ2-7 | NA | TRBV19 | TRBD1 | CASSIQGPQGALSYEQYF | TGTGCCAGTAGTATACAAGGCCCGCAGGGGGCGCTTTCCTACGAGCAGTACTTC
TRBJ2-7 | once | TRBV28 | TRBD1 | CATSSGDRVWEQYF | TGTGCCACCTCTTCCGGCGACAGGGTCTGGGAGCAGTACTTC
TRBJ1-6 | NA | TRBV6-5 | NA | CASSYSPSSPLHF | TGTGCCAGCAGTTACTCGCCGAGTTCACCCCTCCACTTT
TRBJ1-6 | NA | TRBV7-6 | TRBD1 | CASSLQGVKSSYNSPLHF | TGTGCCAGCAGCTTACAGGGGGTTAAAAGCTCCTATAATTCACCCCTCCACTTT
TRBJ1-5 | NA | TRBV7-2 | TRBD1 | CASSSQGLNQPQHF | TGTGCCAGCAGCTCACAGGGGTTAAATCAGCCCCAGCATTTT
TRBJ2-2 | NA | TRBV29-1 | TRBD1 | CSARTGGNTGELFF | TGCAGCGCCCGGACAGGCGGGAACACCGGGGAGCTGTTTTTT
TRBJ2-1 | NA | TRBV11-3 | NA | CASSAYNEQFF | TGTGCCAGCAGCGCTTACAATGAGCAGTTCTTC
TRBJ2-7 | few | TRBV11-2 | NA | CASSFGREVEQYF | TGTGCCAGCAGCTTCGGTAGGGAGGTCGAGCAGTACTTC
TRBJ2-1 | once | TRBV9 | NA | CASSVGTATEQFF | TGTGCCAGCAGCGTAGGGACTGCAACAGAGCAGTTCTTC